The table lists the clone carrying this TCR beta chain with a few counts. Its target is unknown. The sample belongs to a study of identical twins' blood T cells. Study-level findings and limits: Twins shared more top CDR3 clonotypes than unrelated donors did. Twin similarity might stem from environmental factors, not only genetics.

Each TCR cDNA library carried sample-specific barcodes on both ends. TCRdb re-called the 5' RACE reads with MiXCR, one entry per CDR3 protein. This sample has fewer than 450,000 distinct CDR3 sequences, with roughly 27% found just once. Per the germline V gene, CDR1 is MNHEY and CDR2 is SMNVEV (reference sequence). This CDR3 region has 12 residues. Trimming removed 1 base from V and 6 bases from J, with 4 bases in between. The clonotype originates from a woman aged 18-55 years in good health. Sequenced sample: PBMCs. The genes are TRBV27 and TRBJ1-5; D not certain. In DNA, the CDR3 is TGTGCCAGCAGTTTATGGGGTCAGCCCCAGCATTTT. It yields the protein CASSLWGQPQHF.